The 24 T cell receptor beta chains reported below all come from one sample, sequenced in a study of blood T cell repertoires in COVID-19. TCRdb's copy holds only in-frame clones and misses some; the assay was immunoSEQ multiplex PCR. The repertoire holds about 250,000 clones, with around 86% as singletons. Specimen: peripheral blood. The receptors here all came from a woman younger than 45 with active or convalescent COVID-19.

The chain links TRBV28 to TRBJ1-2; D is possibly TRBD1 (5 bases). The CDR3 extends over 14 amino acids. V was clipped by 2 bases and J by 2 bases, with 9 bases between them. Germline lookup yields CDR1 MDHEN and CDR2 SYDVKM. CDR3 residues: CASSLRQGNYGYTF. The CDR3 nucleotides read TGTGCCAGCAGTTTACGGCAGGGAAACTATGGCTACACCTTC.

This chain joins TRBV28 and TRBJ2-4; 11 bases align to TRBD2. Unmatched junction bases numbered 6, after V lost 10 bases and J lost 4 bases. CDR1 and CDR2 from the germline V gene are MDHEN and SYDVKM. The CDR3 is 14 residues long. CDR3 nucleotide sequence: TGTGCCACCTCAACTAGCGGGGGAAAAAACATTCAGTACTTC. Its protein is CATSTSGGKNIQYF.

V and J are TRBV27 and TRBJ1-2; 10 bases align to TRBD1. The CDR3 has 14 amino acids. V gave up 3 bases and J gave up 4 bases; unmatched junction bases: 2. The germline V gene encodes CDR1 MNHEY and CDR2 SMNVEV (reference sequence). The CDR3 loop is CASSFGQGGYGYTF. CDR3 nucleotide sequence: TGTGCCAGCAGTTTCGGACAGGGGGGCTATGGCTACACCTTC.

This clone has just one count. The chain links TRBV5-4 to TRBJ1-1; D may be TRBD1 (6 bases). The CDR3 is 14 residues long. V dropped 3 bases and J dropped 3 bases, with 12 bases sitting between them. CDR1 is SGHNT, CDR2 YYREEE, per germline (reference sequence). As DNA, the CDR3 is TGTGCCAGCAGCTCGGGACACCAGTACACTGAAGCTTTCTTT. This translates into CASSSGHQYTEAFF.

On this clone: This CDR3 is also generated by other DNA sequences in the sample. J is TRBJ1-4 and V is TRBV6-1, with TRBD1 matching over 9 bases. The ends lost 3 bases at V and 7 bases at J; junction bases unmatched: 3. Per the germline V gene, CDR1 is MNHNS and CDR2 is SASEGT. The CDR3 consists of 14 residues. In nucleotides, the CDR3 is TGTGCCAGCAGTGAGGGGACAGGGAGTGAAAAACTGTTTTTT. It yields the protein CASSEGTGSEKLFF.

This clone was seen more than once but under ten times. This chain joins TRBV6-5 and TRBJ2-7; no firm D call. CDR3 length: 13 residues. V lost 6 bases and J lost 6, with 15 bases in between. Germline V lookup: CDR1 MNHEY, CDR2 SVGAGI. CDR3 amino acids: CASRKPLSGEQYF. The CDR3 DNA reads as TGTGCCAGCAGAAAACCGTTATCGGGCGAGCAGTACTTC.

The chain has TRBV28 and TRBJ1-5; perhaps TRBD1 as D (5 bases). The CDR3 has 16 amino acids. Trimming shortened V by 5 bases and J by 4 bases, and 18 bases separated the two germline ends. Germline V gives CDR1 MDHEN, CDR2 SYDVKM. Here the CDR3 reads CASSNPGVSNNQPQHF. CDR3 DNA sequence: TGTGCCAGCAGTAATCCGGGGGTCTCGAATAATCAGCCCCAGCATTTT.

The V call is TRBV6-5, the J call TRBJ1-3; weak D call: TRBD1 (5 bases). Germline CDR1 MNHEY, CDR2 SVGAGI. V dropped 7 bases and J dropped 3 bases, with 10 bases sitting between them. This CDR3 comprises 13 residues. Here the CDR3 DNA reads TGTGCCAGCACCCCGGGGGGTGGAAACACCATATATTTT. Translated: CASTPGGGNTIYF.

This chain joins TRBV18 and TRBJ1-5, with 7 bases that match TRBD1. The CDR3 runs 15 residues. Germline lookup yields CDR1 KGHSH and CDR2 LQKENI. V shed 4 bases and J 7 bases; nucleotides not matched to a gene: 10. The CDR3 DNA is TGTGCCAGCTCACAGGAGACAGGGATAATGCAGCCCCAGCATTTT. Residues: CASSQETGIMQPQHF.

To note about this clone: Different DNA sequences within this sample yield the same CDR3. The chain recombines TRBV30 with TRBJ1-2; D unresolved. The CDR3 totals 11 residues. Germline V gene lookup returns CDR1 GTSNPN and CDR2 SVGIG (reference sequence). Trimming removed 0 bases at V and 7 bases at J, with 6 bases between. The CDR3 is CAWSVPGGYTF. The DNA for the CDR3 is TGTGCCTGGAGTGTGCCCGGTGGCTACACCTTC.

V usage is TRBV5-1 and J usage is TRBJ2-3; TRBD2 matches at 10 bases. Trimming removed 5 bases from V and 3 bases from J; junction bases left unmatched: 9. Per germline, CDR1 SGHRS and CDR2 YFSETQ. CDR3 length: 16 amino acids. CDR3 sequence: CASSSERGGRTDTQYF. Written as DNA, the CDR3 is TGCGCCAGCAGTTCCGAGCGGGGGGGCCGAACAGATACGCAGTATTTT.

This clone was picked up a small number of times. The chain recombines TRBV27 with TRBJ1-3; D not certain. Germline V gene sequence: CDR1 MNHEY, CDR2 SMNVEV (reference sequence). This CDR3 is 17 amino acids long. V was trimmed by 0 bases and J by 0 bases, leaving 12 bases between them. CDR3 in amino acids: CASSLSIKPSSGNTIYF. The CDR3 DNA follows: TGTGCCAGCAGTTTATCGATCAAACCGAGCTCTGGAAACACCATATATTTT.

This rearrangement joins TRBV7-2 to TRBJ1-1; TRBD1 agrees at 9 bases. The CDR3 length is 15 residues. J lost 5 bases, V lost 2 bases, and 6 bases had no gene match. Germline V gene data show CDR1 as SGHTA and CDR2 as FQGNSA. CDR3 nucleotides: TGTGCCAGCAGCTTACCACCGGGACAGGGTACTGAAGCTTTCTTT. Its protein is CASSLPPGQGTEAFF.

V is TRBV19 and J is TRBJ1-2; 7 bases are a match to TRBD1. The CDR3 loop spans 13 amino acids. J was trimmed by 8 bases and V by 3 bases; bases with no gene match: 6. Germline lookup yields CDR1 LNHDA and CDR2 SQIVND (reference sequence). The CDR3 DNA is TGTGCCAGTAGTATGGGACAGAGCTTAGGCTACACCTTC. Amino acids: CASSMGQSLGYTF.

DNA for the CDR3: TGCGCCAGCAGTAGGCAGGTCAGCAATTCACCCCTCCACTTT. This codes for CASSRQVSNSPLHF. This chain links TRBV4-3 with TRBJ1-6, with D unresolved. The germline V gene has CDR1 LGHNA and CDR2 YSLEER. Trimming took off 6 bases at V and 7 bases at J, with 13 bases between the two ends. The CDR3 has 14 residues.

The chain carries TRBV6-2 or TRBV6-3 and TRBJ2-3; a possible D gene is TRBD2 (7 bases). There are 16 residues in the CDR3. Per germline, CDR1 MNHEY and CDR2 SVGEGT. V was trimmed by 0 bases and J by 2 bases, leaving 12 bases between them. CDR3 amino acids: CASSYSWRGLTDTQYF. For the CDR3, the DNA is TGTGCCAGCAGTTACTCTTGGCGGGGGCTCACAGATACGCAGTATTTT.

The chain links TRBV6-5 to TRBJ1-2; D may be TRBD1 (6 bases). The V and J ends lost 4 bases and 7 bases respectively, with 10 bases between them. From germline, CDR1 is MNHEY and CDR2 SVGAGI. This CDR3 is built from 12 residues. This CDR3 is CASSLDSRGYTF. The DNA for the CDR3 is TGTGCCAGCAGTTTGGACAGCCGTGGCTACACCTTC.

DNA for the CDR3: TGTGCCAGTAGCACCATGCTCAGCCTCGGGACTAGTAGCAATGAGCAGTTCTTC. Encoded protein: CASSTMLSLGTSSNEQFF. V is TRBV19 and J is TRBJ2-1; TRBD2 aligns across 8 bases. This CDR3 spans 18 amino acids. The V gene end was trimmed by 6 bases and the J gene end by 6 bases; junction bases not matched to a gene: 19. Germline V gene lookup returns CDR1 LNHDA and CDR2 SQIVND (reference sequence).

The chain uses TRBV19 and TRBJ2-3; maybe TRBD1 (6 bases). The V end lost 7 bases, the J end lost 4 bases, and 15 bases lay between the germline ends. Per germline, CDR1 LNHDA and CDR2 SQIVND (reference sequence). This CDR3 comprises 14 residues. The chain's CDR3 is CASNREKASDTQYF. In DNA form, the CDR3 reads TGTGCCAGTAACAGGGAAAAGGCCTCAGATACGCAGTATTTT.

Only one count was recorded for this clone. The chain recombines TRBV2 with TRBJ1-2; 7 nucleotides agree with TRBD1. J lost 2 bases, V lost 8 bases, and 2 bases had no gene match. Germline V CDR1 and CDR2: SNHLY, FYNNEI. The CDR3 is 12 residues long. CDR3 coding DNA: TGTGCCAGCCGGACAGGAAACTATGGCTACACCTTC. Its translation: CASRTGNYGYTF.

The gene calls are TRBV29-1 and TRBJ1-4, with TRBD1 as a possible D gene (6 bases). This CDR3 comprises 14 residues. The V and J ends lost 7 bases and 3 bases respectively, with 15 bases between them. The germline gives CDR1 SQVTM, CDR2 ANQGSEA. CDR3 sequence: CSAVQGFSNEKLFF. DNA for the CDR3: TGCAGCGCCGTCCAGGGGTTTTCTAATGAAAAACTGTTTTTT.

The V and J genes are TRBV3-1 (or the pseudogene TRBV3-2) and TRBJ2-7, with D possibly TRBD2 on 6 matching bases. Per germline, CDR1 LGHDT and CDR2 YNNKEL (reference sequence). The ends were cut back, 4 bases at V and 6 bases at J, with 19 bases in the middle. CDR3 length equals 15 residues. The CDR3 reads CASSPYCGEPGEQYF. The CDR3 bases are TGTGCCAGCAGCCCCTATTGCGGGGAGCCGGGCGAGCAGTACTTC.

V and J are TRBV6-5 and TRBJ2-7; 11 nucleotides match TRBD1. The germline V gene encodes CDR1 MNHEY and CDR2 SVGAGI. This CDR3 is 15 amino acids long. The V and J ends lost 8 bases and 7 bases, in that order; junction bases with no gene match: 13. The CDR3 DNA reads as TGTGCCAGCTCAGCCGGGACAGGGGGTAGGGGGGAGCAGTACTTC. As protein: CASSAGTGGRGEQYF.

The J gene is TRBJ1-1, the V gene TRBV28; the D gene is possibly TRBD1 (5 bases). The V gene's germline CDR1 is MDHEN and CDR2 SYDVKM. Trimming cost V 6 bases and J 4 bases, with 12 bases left between them. The CDR3 is 13 residues long. CDR3 coding DNA: TGTGCCAGCAGCCCAGGGTTGTTCACTGAAGCTTTCTTT. It encodes CASSPGLFTEAFF.